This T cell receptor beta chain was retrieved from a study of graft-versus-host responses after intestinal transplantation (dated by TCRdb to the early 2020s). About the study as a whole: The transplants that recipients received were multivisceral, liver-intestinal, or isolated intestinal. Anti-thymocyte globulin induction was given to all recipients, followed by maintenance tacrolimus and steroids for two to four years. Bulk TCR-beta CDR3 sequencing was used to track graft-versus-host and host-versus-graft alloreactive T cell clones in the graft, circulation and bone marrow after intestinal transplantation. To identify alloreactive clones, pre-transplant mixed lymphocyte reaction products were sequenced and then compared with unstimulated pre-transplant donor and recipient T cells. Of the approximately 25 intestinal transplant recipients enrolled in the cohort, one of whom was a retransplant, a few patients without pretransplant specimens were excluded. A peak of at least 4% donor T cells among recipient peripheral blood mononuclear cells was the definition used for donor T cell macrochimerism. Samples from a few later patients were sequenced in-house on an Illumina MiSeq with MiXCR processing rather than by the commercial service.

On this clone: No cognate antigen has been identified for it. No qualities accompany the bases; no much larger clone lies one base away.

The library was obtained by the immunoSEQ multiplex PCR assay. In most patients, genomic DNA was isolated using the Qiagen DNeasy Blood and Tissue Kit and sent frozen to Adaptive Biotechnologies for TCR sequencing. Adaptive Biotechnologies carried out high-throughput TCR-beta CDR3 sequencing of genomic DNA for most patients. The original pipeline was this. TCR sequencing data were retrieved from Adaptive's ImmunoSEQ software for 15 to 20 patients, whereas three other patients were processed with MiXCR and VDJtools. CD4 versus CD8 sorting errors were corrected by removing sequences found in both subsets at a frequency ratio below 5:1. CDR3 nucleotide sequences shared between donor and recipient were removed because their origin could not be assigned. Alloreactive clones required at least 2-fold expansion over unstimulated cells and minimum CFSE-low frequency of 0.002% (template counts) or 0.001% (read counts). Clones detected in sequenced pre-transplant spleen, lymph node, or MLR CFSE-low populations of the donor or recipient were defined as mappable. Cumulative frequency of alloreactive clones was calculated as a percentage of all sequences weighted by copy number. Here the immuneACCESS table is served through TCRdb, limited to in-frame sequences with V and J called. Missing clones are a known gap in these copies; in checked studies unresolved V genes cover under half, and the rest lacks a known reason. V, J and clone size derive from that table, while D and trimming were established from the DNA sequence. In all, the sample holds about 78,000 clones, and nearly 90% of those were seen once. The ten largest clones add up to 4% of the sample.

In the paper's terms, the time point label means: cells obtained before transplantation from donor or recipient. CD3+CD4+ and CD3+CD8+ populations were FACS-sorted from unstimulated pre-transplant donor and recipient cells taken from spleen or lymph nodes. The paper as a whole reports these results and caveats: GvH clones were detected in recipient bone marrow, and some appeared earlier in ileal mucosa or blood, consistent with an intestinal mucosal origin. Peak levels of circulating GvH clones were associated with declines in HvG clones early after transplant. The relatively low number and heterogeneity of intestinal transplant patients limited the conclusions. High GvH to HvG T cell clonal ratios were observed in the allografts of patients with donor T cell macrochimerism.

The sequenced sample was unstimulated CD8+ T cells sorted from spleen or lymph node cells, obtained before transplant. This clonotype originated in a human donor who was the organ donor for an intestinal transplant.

The DNA sequence is given as TGTGCCAGCAGTTACTCCTCCGGAGCCAAAAACATTCAGTACTTC. Its protein reads: CASSYSSGAKNIQYF. The V and J genes are TRBV6-6 and TRBJ2-4; the D gene identity is not certain. CDR1 and CDR2 (MNHNY, SVGAGI) derive from the germline V gene (reference sequence). V is clipped by 0 bases and J by 0 bases, and the sequence between their germline boundaries is 6 bases long. The CDR3 holds 15 amino acids from the cysteine to the phenylalanine. Only the CDR3 DNA stays, 45 bases, in frame from base 1.